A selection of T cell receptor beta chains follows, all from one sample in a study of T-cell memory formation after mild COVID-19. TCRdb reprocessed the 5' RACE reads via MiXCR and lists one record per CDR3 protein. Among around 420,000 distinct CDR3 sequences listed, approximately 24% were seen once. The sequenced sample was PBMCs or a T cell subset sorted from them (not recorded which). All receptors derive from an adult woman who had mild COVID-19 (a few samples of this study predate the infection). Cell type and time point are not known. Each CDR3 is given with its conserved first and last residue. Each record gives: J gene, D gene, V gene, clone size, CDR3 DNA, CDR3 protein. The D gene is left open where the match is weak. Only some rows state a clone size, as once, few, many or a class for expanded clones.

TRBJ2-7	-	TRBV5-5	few	TGTGCCAGCAGAATAACATGGGTACCCCCCTACGAGCAGTACTTC	CASRITWVPPYEQYF
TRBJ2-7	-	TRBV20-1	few	TGCAGTGCCCTTAAACCTACAGCTTTCTACGAGCAGTACTTC	CSALKPTAFYEQYF
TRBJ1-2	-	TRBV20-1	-	TGCAGTGCTCCGACAGCCTATGGCTACACCTTC	CSAPTAYGYTF
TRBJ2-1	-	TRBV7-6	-	TGTGCCAGCAGCTCCTATGGCAGGGGATATTTCAATGAGCAGTTCTTC	CASSSYGRGYFNEQFF
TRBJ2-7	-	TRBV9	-	TGTGCCAGCAGCGTAGGTAGCACAGAGCAGTACTTC	CASSVGSTEQYF
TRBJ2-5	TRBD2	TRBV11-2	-	TGTGCCAGCAGCTTAACCGGGGGGGGCCGGGAGACCCAGTACTTC	CASSLTGGGRETQYF
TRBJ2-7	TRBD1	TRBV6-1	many	TGTGCCAGCAGCCAGACAGGGCGGTCCTCCGAGCAGTACTTC	CASSQTGRSSEQYF
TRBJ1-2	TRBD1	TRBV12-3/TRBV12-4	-	TGTGCCAGCAGTCCGCCGGGACAGAGGGATGGCTACACCTTC	CASSPPGQRDGYTF
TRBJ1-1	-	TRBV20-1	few	TGCAGTGCTAGAAGGATAAACACTGAAGCTTTCTTT	CSARRINTEAFF
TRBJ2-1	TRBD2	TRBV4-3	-	TGCGCCAGCAGCCCCATCGTCGGACTAGCGGGAGGAAATGAGCAGTTCTTC	CASSPIVGLAGGNEQFF
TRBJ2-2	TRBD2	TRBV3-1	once	TGTGCCAGCAGCCGATCCTCTAGACTAGCGGGAGTGAACACCGGGGAGCTGTTTTTT	CASSRSSRLAGVNTGELFF
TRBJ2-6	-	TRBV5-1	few	TGCGCCAGCAGCTCGGGGCAGCTCTCTGGGGCCAACGTCCTGACTTTC	CASSSGQLSGANVLTF
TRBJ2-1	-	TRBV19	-	TGTGCCATCTCGGGACCGGGGGTAAATGAGCAGTTCTTC	CAISGPGVNEQFF
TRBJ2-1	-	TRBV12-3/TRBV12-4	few	TGTGCCAGCGGCCGTGAGGGGTTGGTCAATGAGCAGTTCTTC	CASGREGLVNEQFF
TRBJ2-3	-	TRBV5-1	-	TGCGCCAGCAGCTTTACTACAGATACGCAGTATTTT	CASSFTTDTQYF
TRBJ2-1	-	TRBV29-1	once	TGCAGCGTTGAAGTAACAGTTGGGGAGCAGTTCTTC	CSVEVTVGEQFF
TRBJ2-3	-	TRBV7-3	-	TGTGCCAGCAGCTTAAGTGTATTAAGGGAAGGCACAGATACGCAGTATTTT	CASSLSVLREGTDTQYF
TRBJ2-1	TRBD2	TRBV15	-	TGTGCCACCAGCGAAGAAAGGGCGGGAGGGCGATTTTATGAGCAGTTCTTC	CATSEERAGGRFYEQFF
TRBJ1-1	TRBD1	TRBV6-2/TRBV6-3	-	TGTGCCAGCAGACTGACAGGGGCGGGAAGGCGTAACACTGAAGCTTTCTTT	CASRLTGAGRRNTEAFF
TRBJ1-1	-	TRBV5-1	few	TGCGCCAGCAGGGTGGGGATTGAAGCTTTCTTT	CASRVGIEAFF
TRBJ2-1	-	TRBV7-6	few	TGTGCCAGCAGCTCCCCGGGCCGAGGGATCAATGAGCAGTTCTTC	CASSSPGRGINEQFF
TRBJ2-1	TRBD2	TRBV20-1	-	TGCAGTGCCAGGACTAGCGGGAGGGTAAATGAGCAGTTCTTC	CSARTSGRVNEQFF
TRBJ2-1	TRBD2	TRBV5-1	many	TGCGCCAGCAGCTTGGCCCAGCGGGGGGGCCAGTTAAAAAATGAGCAGTTCTTC	CASSLAQRGGQLKNEQFF
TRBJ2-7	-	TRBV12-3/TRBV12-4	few	TGTGCCAGCAGTCTAGGACTTACCTACGAGCAGTACTTC	CASSLGLTYEQYF
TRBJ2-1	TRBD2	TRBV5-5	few	TGTGCCAGCAGCTTGACTAGCGGGGGGGCTCACAATGAGCAGTTCTTC	CASSLTSGGAHNEQFF
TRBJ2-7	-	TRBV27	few	TGTGCCAGCAGTTTATCCTCTACCTACGAGCAGTACTTC	CASSLSSTYEQYF
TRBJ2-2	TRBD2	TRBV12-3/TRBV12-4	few	TGTGCCAGCAGGACAACCCTAGCGGGACACACCGGGGAGCTGTTTTTT	CASRTTLAGHTGELFF
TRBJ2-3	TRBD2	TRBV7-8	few	TGTGCCAGCAGCTTATTGGGGGGGTTCTCAGATACGCAGTATTTT	CASSLLGGFSDTQYF
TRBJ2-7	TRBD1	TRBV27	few	TGTGCCAGCAAGCCAGGGGGCGCGGGTAAGCAGTACTTC	CASKPGGAGKQYF
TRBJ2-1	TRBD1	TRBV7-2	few	TGTGCCAGCCTCAAAGAAAGGGACAGCCTCGATGAGCAGTTCTTC	CASLKERDSLDEQFF
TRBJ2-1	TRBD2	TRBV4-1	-	TGCGCCAGCAGCCAAAGAGTGGGGGGGAGTTACAATGAGCAGTTCTTC	CASSQRVGGSYNEQFF
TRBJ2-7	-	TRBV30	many	TGTGCCTGGCGCCCCGTACGGGCCTCCTACGAGCAGTACTTC	CAWRPVRASYEQYF
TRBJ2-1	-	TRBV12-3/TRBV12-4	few	TGTGCCAGCAGTTGGGACTCTGCGCTACGTTCGGATAACTCCTACAATGAGCAGTTCTTC	CASSWDSALRSDNSYNEQFF
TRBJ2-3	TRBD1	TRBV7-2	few	TGTGCCAGCAGCTACCGGGACAGGGGAAGGGTGGCAGATACGCAGTATTTT	CASSYRDRGRVADTQYF
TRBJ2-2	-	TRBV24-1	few	TGTGCCACCAGTGAACCAGGACAGTGGGATGCGCTGTTTTTT	CATSEPGQWDALFF